These 7 T cell receptor beta chains were all obtained from the same sample, sequenced in a study of molecular identifiers for immune sequencing clone quantification. A single record per CDR3 protein comes from TCRdb applying MiXCR to the PCR reads. The repertoire holds about 510,000 distinct CDR3 sequences, with over 20% as singletons. Input material: naive CD8+ T cells from blood, with Jurkat cell RNA spiked in. Subset defined: FACS-sorted CD8+CD4-CCR7+CD45RA+ naive T cells. The receptor set was obtained from a human donor in good health. Some libraries in this study had Jurkat cell RNA spiked in.

This rearrangement joins TRBV13 to TRBJ2-7; D perhaps matches TRBD1 (5 bases). Germline loops: CDR1 PRHDT, CDR2 FYEKMQ (reference sequence). Trimming stripped 3 bases from V and 2 bases from J, with 11 bases between. This CDR3 is 14 amino acids long. CDR3 amino acids: CASSFTGTPYEQYF. The CDR3 nucleotides read TGTGCCAGCAGCTTCACAGGTACACCCTACGAGCAGTACTTC.

About this clonotype: Given the absence of the conserved phenylalanine or tryptophan at the CDR3 end, a read error is likely. The V and J genes are TRBV7-6 and TRBJ2-3; a possible D gene is TRBD1 (5 bases). CDR1 SGHVS and CDR2 FNYEAQ come from the germline V gene. There are 12 residues in the CDR3. Trimming took 4 bases from V and 10 from J, leaving 12 bases between them. The CDR3 loop is CASSSSKGSQYS. DNA of the CDR3: TGTGCCAGCAGCTCGTCGAAGGGGTCGCAGTATTCT.

Concerning this clonotype: Being one base from a much bigger clone, this may be a read error. This rearrangement joins TRBV7-9 to TRBJ2-7; a weak D match, TRBD1 (6 bases). The germline V gene has CDR1 SEHNR and CDR2 FQNEAQ (reference sequence). This CDR3 has 16 amino acids. The CDR3: CAGSLVGQGTSYEQYF. In DNA, the CDR3 is TGTGCCGGCAGCTTAGTGGGGCAGGGGACCTCATACGAGCAGTACTTC.

This clonotype was picked up one time. This may come from a read error, since a much larger clone is one base off. The chain links TRBV10-2 to TRBJ1-1; a weak D match, TRBD1 (5 bases). Germline V gives CDR1 WSHSY, CDR2 SAAADI. The V end lost 5 bases, the J end lost 3 bases, and 10 bases lay between the germline ends. CDR3 size: 13 residues. The CDR3 sequence: CASSTGRHTEAFF. The CDR3 nucleotides are TGCGCCAGCAGTACGGGACGGCACACTGAAGCTTTCTTT.

This clonotype has just a few counts. This chain joins TRBV29-1 and TRBJ2-5; D not certain. Germline CDR1 reads SQVTM; CDR2 reads ANQGSEA. The V end was cut by 1 base, the J end by 5 bases, with 5 bases between. This CDR3 comprises 11 residues. CDR3 sequence reads: CSVEGCETQYF. CDR3 nucleotides: TGCAGCGTTGAAGGATGTGAGACCCAGTACTTC.

V and J are TRBV6-1 and TRBJ1-2; D possibly corresponds to TRBD1 (5 bases). Germline V gene lookup returns CDR1 MNHNS and CDR2 SASEGT. Trimming removed 5 bases at V and 0 bases at J, with 16 bases between. The CDR3 has 16 residues. CDR3 sequence reads: CASSPVASGSNYGYTF. The CDR3, as DNA: TGTGCCAGCAGTCCCGTAGCGTCAGGGTCTAACTATGGCTACACCTTC.

In its sample, this clonotype was seen many times. The genes are TRBV19 and TRBJ2-3, with 8 bases fitting TRBD2. V trimming: 5 bases; J trimming: 2 bases; junction bases outside the gene matches: 6. This CDR3 has 15 amino acids. Per the germline V gene, CDR1 is LNHDA and CDR2 is SQIVND (reference sequence). The CDR3 reads CASSQAGAFTDTQYF. For the CDR3, the DNA is TGTGCCAGTAGTCAAGCGGGGGCCTTCACAGATACGCAGTATTTT.